This T cell receptor beta chain stems from a study of blood T cell repertoires in COVID-19. Whole-study context: COVID-19 samples from acute and convalescent phases originated in the United States, Italy and Spain. PBMCs, B-cell-depleted T cells, or T cells provided the cDNA or gDNA that made up the material.

In the authors' methods: Reference gene primer amplification gave estimated nucleated cell counts. Profiling relied on immunoSEQ multiplex PCR, and the TCRdb table lists in-frame clones only, not all of them. The V and J calls and clone size are taken from that table; D and trimming were inferred from the DNA. Of 90,000 or so clones detected, roughly 90% appear once; the ten largest clones hold more than 3.5%. This clone was seen just once. V gave up 5 bases and J gave up 9 bases, with 11 bases separating them. Germline values: CDR1 SEHNR, CDR2 FQNEAQ (reference sequence). This CDR3 contains 12 residues.

The clonotype originates from a woman older than 75 with active or convalescent COVID-19. Sequencing used peripheral blood. The chain carries TRBV7-9 and TRBJ2-1; no clear D gene. CDR3 coding DNA: TGTGCCAGCAGCCTCACTATGGGTGAGCAGTTCTTC. As protein: CASSLTMGEQFF.